These T cell receptor beta chains were read from a single sample in a study of beta chain features in type 1 diabetes. Profiled with immunoSEQ multiplex PCR; TCRdb holds only in-frame clones, not every one. The sample holds some 150,000 clones, about 10% seen once. Sequenced material: naive CD4+ T cells from blood. The receptors here all came from a man aged 18 to 30 in good health. Each CDR3 is given with its conserved first and last residue. The order of the fields is J gene, V gene, D gene, clone size, CDR3 DNA, CDR3 protein. The D gene is left open where the match is weak. Not all rows give a size; the values are once, few, many and, for expanded clones, a class.

>TRBJ2-5|TRBV2|TRBD1|NA
TGTGCCAGCAGCGGGGACAGGAGTTATGAGACCCAGTACTTC
CASSGDRSYETQYF
>TRBJ1-2|TRBV2|NA|few
TGTGCCAGCAGTGCGGGAGAGAACTATGGCTACACCTTC
CASSAGENYGYTF
>TRBJ2-2|TRBV7-2|NA|few
TGTGCCAGCAGCTTCCATGCGGTGAACACCGGGGAGCTGTTTTTT
CASSFHAVNTGELFF
>TRBJ1-2|TRBV2|NA|NA
TGTGCCAGCAGTCTTCGGGGGGGAGGAGGCTACACCTTC
CASSLRGGGGYTF
>TRBJ1-1|TRBV5-4|NA|NA
TGTGCCAGCAGCCTGGCGGGACACAAGAACACTGAAGCTTTCTTT
CASSLAGHKNTEAFF
>TRBJ1-4|TRBV10-3|TRBD1|few
TGTGCCATCCAGGGGGCGTCTAATGAAAAACTGTTTTTT
CAIQGASNEKLFF
>TRBJ1-5|TRBV7-2|NA|few
TGTGCCAGCAGCCCCTACTTAGGTGGGTGGGGGGGCAATCAGCCCCAGCATTTT
CASSPYLGGWGGNQPQHF
>TRBJ2-5|TRBV25-1|NA|NA
TGTGCCAGCAGTGAGAGGGGACTGTACCAAGAGACCCAGTACTTC
CASSERGLYQETQYF
>TRBJ2-7|TRBV11-3|TRBD1|NA
TGTGCCAGCAGCCCAGGGACAGGGAGGTCCTACGAGCAGTACTTC
CASSPGTGRSYEQYF
>TRBJ1-1|TRBV6-6|TRBD1|NA
TGTGCCAGCAGTACCGGGACAGGGGGTTTCGCTTTCTTT
CASSTGTGGFAFF
>TRBJ2-7|TRBV19|TRBD1|NA
TGTGCCAGTCAACCAGGGGGGACAGGGGAGTACGAGCAGTACTTC
CASQPGGTGEYEQYF
>TRBJ2-5|TRBV29-1|TRBD1|NA
TGCAGCGTTGGACAGGGTTTGAAAGAGACCCAGTACTTC
CSVGQGLKETQYF
>TRBJ2-5|TRBV5-5|NA|NA
TGTGCCAGCAGCTGGACCGGGACAACGGAGACCCAGTACTTC
CASSWTGTTETQYF
>TRBJ2-3|TRBV7-3|NA|few
TGTGCCAGCAGCTTAATGCGGGGTGGGGATACGCAGTATTTT
CASSLMRGGDTQYF
>TRBJ2-2|TRBV7-3|NA|NA
TGTGCCAGCAGCGTCGTGGGGCTACTGAACACCGGGGAGCTGTTTTTT
CASSVVGLLNTGELFF
>TRBJ1-5|TRBV15|NA|many
TGTGCCACCAGCCAGATGGGCCCGGGGAATCAGCCCCAGCATTTT
CATSQMGPGNQPQHF
>TRBJ2-3|TRBV19|NA|NA
TGTGCCAGTAGTAGCCAGGGCGCAACAGATACGCAGTATTTT
CASSSQGATDTQYF
>TRBJ2-3|TRBV7-8|NA|NA
TGTGCCAGCAGCCCCCGGGATACGCAGTATTTT
CASSPRDTQYF
>TRBJ2-3|TRBV6-6|NA|NA
TGTGCCAGCAGTCGAGGACAGTCCTCTAGCACAGATACGCAGTATTTT
CASSRGQSSSTDTQYF
>TRBJ1-5|TRBV4-3|NA|NA
TGCGCCAGCAGCCAAGATTGGGGCAGGACCGCGCCTAGCAATCAGCCCCAGCATTTT
CASSQDWGRTAPSNQPQHF
>TRBJ2-5|TRBV2|TRBD2|few
TGTGCCAGCAGAGAAACTAGCGGGCGGTACCAAGAGACCCAGTACTTC
CASRETSGRYQETQYF
>TRBJ2-4|TRBV5-1|TRBD1|NA
TGCGCCAGCAGCCCTTCGACAGGGGCCAAAAACATTCAGTACTTC
CASSPSTGAKNIQYF
>TRBJ2-5|TRBV18|NA|NA
TGTGCCAGCTCACGTACACAGGGACAAGAGACCCAGTACTTC
CASSRTQGQETQYF
>TRBJ2-5|TRBV4-3|NA|few
TGCGCCAGCAGCCAAGCCGCCGCGACAAATCAAGAGACCCAGTACTTC
CASSQAAATNQETQYF
>TRBJ2-3|TRBV7-3|TRBD2|NA
TGTGCCAGCAGCCGGACTAGCGGGGGCACAGATACGCAGTATTTT
CASSRTSGGTDTQYF
>TRBJ1-2|TRBV18|NA|few
TGTGCCAGCTCACTCGAGGGTATCTATGGCTACACCTTC
CASSLEGIYGYTF
>TRBJ1-1|TRBV20-1|NA|NA
TGCAGTGCTAGAGCTGCAGCTGAAGCTTTCTTT
CSARAAAEAFF